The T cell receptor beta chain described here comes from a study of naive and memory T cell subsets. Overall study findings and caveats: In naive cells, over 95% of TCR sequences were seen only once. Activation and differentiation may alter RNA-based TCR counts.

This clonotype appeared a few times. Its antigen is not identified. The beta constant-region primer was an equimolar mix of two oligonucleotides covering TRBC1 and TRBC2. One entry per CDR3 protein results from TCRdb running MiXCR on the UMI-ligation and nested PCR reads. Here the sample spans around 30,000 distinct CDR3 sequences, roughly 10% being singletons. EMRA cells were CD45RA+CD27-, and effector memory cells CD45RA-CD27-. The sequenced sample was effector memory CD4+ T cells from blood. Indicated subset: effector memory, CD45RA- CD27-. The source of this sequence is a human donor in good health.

The CDR3 coding sequence is TGCGCCAGCAGCTTCATTGCGGGGGAAGAGACCCAGTACTTC. It specifies CASSFIAGEETQYF. The V call is TRBV5-1, the J call TRBJ2-5; 7 nucleotides agree with TRBD2. The germline CDR1 and CDR2 sequences are SGHRS and YFSETQ. CDR3 length equals 14 residues. Unmatched junction bases numbered 4, after V lost 2 bases and J lost 3 bases. Based on the CDR3 plus reference TRBV5-1 and TRBJ2-5, the full variable domain is KAGVTQTPRYLIKTRGQQVTLSCSPISGHRSVSWYQQTPGQGLQFLFEYFSETQRNKGNFPGRFSGRQFSNSRSEMNVSTLELGDSALYLCASSFIAGEETQYFGPGTRLLVL.